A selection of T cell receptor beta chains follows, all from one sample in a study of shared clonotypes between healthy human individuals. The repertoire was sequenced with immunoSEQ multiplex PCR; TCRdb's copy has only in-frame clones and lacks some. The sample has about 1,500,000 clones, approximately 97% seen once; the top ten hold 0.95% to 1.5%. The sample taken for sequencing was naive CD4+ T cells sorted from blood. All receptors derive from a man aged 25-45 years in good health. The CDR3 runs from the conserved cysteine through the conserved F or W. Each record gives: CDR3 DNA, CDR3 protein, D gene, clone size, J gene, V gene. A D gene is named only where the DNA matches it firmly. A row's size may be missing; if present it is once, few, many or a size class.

CDR3nt: TGTGCCAGCAGGGAAACTAGCGGCACAGATACGCAGTATTTT
CDR3aa: CASRETSGTDTQYF
d_gene: TRBD2
abundance: .
j_gene: TRBJ2-3
v_gene: TRBV6-4

CDR3nt: TGCGCCAGCAGCTTGGACAGGGGGGATATTGGCGAGCAGTACTTC
CDR3aa: CASSLDRGDIGEQYF
d_gene: TRBD1
abundance: .
j_gene: TRBJ2-7
v_gene: TRBV5-1

CDR3nt: TGTGCCAGCAGTGAAGTTCGGGGGGAGGGGATCTCTGGAAACACCATATATTTT
CDR3aa: CASSEVRGEGISGNTIYF
d_gene: .
abundance: .
j_gene: TRBJ1-3
v_gene: TRBV6-1

CDR3nt: TGTGCCAGCATTAGGGACAGACCCTATGGCTACACCTTC
CDR3aa: CASIRDRPYGYTF
d_gene: TRBD1
abundance: .
j_gene: TRBJ1-2
v_gene: TRBV6-1

CDR3nt: TGTGCCTGGAAGCAGGCGGCCGAGCAGTACTTC
CDR3aa: CAWKQAAEQYF
d_gene: .
abundance: .
j_gene: TRBJ2-7
v_gene: TRBV30

CDR3nt: TGTGCCAGCAGCCCCACCCCTAGCGGACCTATAAATGAGCAGTTCTTC
CDR3aa: CASSPTPSGPINEQFF
d_gene: TRBD2
abundance: .
j_gene: TRBJ2-1
v_gene: TRBV5-5

CDR3nt: TGTGCCAGCAGTGTTAGGGGCCCTGGGGGGGGACAGCCCCAGCATTTT
CDR3aa: CASSVRGPGGGQPQHF
d_gene: .
abundance: .
j_gene: TRBJ1-5
v_gene: TRBV2

CDR3nt: TGTGCCAGCAGGAAGGAGGTTCTTAGCACAGATACGCAGTATTTT
CDR3aa: CASRKEVLSTDTQYF
d_gene: .
abundance: .
j_gene: TRBJ2-3
v_gene: TRBV6-1

CDR3nt: TGTGCCAGCAGCTGGACCGGGGAGCTGTTTTTT
CDR3aa: CASSWTGELFF
d_gene: .
abundance: .
j_gene: TRBJ2-2
v_gene: TRBV5-6

CDR3nt: TGTGCCAGCAGCCGAACGGGACAGTACTACCGCGAGCAGTACTTC
CDR3aa: CASSRTGQYYREQYF
d_gene: TRBD1
abundance: .
j_gene: TRBJ2-7
v_gene: TRBV27

CDR3nt: TGTGCCAGCAAAGGGACCCGATCAGCAGATACGCAGTATTTT
CDR3aa: CASKGTRSADTQYF
d_gene: .
abundance: .
j_gene: TRBJ2-3
v_gene: TRBV27

CDR3nt: TGTGCCAGCAGCGCCGTAGGGGACTACGAGCAGTACTTC
CDR3aa: CASSAVGDYEQYF
d_gene: .
abundance: .
j_gene: TRBJ2-7
v_gene: TRBV9

CDR3nt: TGTGCCAGCAGATCACCCCGGACAGATAACAATGAGCAGTTCTTC
CDR3aa: CASRSPRTDNNEQFF
d_gene: .
abundance: .
j_gene: TRBJ2-1
v_gene: TRBV6-6

CDR3nt: TGTGCCAGCAGCTTAGGGTCAGGTCCGAGCACAGATACGCAGTATTTT
CDR3aa: CASSLGSGPSTDTQYF
d_gene: .
abundance: .
j_gene: TRBJ2-3
v_gene: TRBV7-2

CDR3nt: TGTGCCAGCAGCTTAAACCCCCAGGGGTACTCCTACGAGCAGTACTTC
CDR3aa: CASSLNPQGYSYEQYF
d_gene: .
abundance: .
j_gene: TRBJ2-7
v_gene: TRBV11-1

CDR3nt: TGTGCCAGCAGTCTACCCCCTGGCGGGGAAGAGACCCAGTACTTC
CDR3aa: CASSLPPGGEETQYF
d_gene: .
abundance: .
j_gene: TRBJ2-5
v_gene: TRBV5-4

CDR3nt: TGTGCCAGCAGCTGGCCTACCGGGAACAATGAGCAGTTCTTC
CDR3aa: CASSWPTGNNEQFF
d_gene: .
abundance: .
j_gene: TRBJ2-1
v_gene: TRBV28

CDR3nt: TGTGCCAGCTCACCGTCGACAGGGGCTGGGGATGGCTACACCTTC
CDR3aa: CASSPSTGAGDGYTF
d_gene: TRBD1
abundance: .
j_gene: TRBJ1-2
v_gene: TRBV18

CDR3nt: TGTGCCAGCTCACCATCTTACCCGACCTACGAGCAGTACTTC
CDR3aa: CASSPSYPTYEQYF
d_gene: .
abundance: .
j_gene: TRBJ2-7
v_gene: TRBV18

CDR3nt: TGTGCCAGTAGCCATCAGCCGGCAGGGCTCTCTGGAAACACCATATATTTT
CDR3aa: CASSHQPAGLSGNTIYF
d_gene: .
abundance: .
j_gene: TRBJ1-3
v_gene: TRBV19

CDR3nt: TGCGCCAGCAGTGTCGTACTAGCGGGATGGTCCTACAATGAGCAGTTCTTC
CDR3aa: CASSVVLAGWSYNEQFF
d_gene: TRBD2
abundance: .
j_gene: TRBJ2-1
v_gene: TRBV10-2

CDR3nt: TGTGCCAGTAGTATATTCGCAAACGACGGGACAGGGATGCCTCCCCGGGAGCTGTTTTTT
CDR3aa: CASSIFANDGTGMPPRELFF
d_gene: TRBD1
abundance: once
j_gene: TRBJ2-2
v_gene: TRBV19

CDR3nt: TGTGCCATGGGACTAGCAGGGGGGGCCTACGAGCAGTACTTC
CDR3aa: CAMGLAGGAYEQYF
d_gene: TRBD2
abundance: .
j_gene: TRBJ2-7
v_gene: TRBV6-1

CDR3nt: TGCGCCAGCACCCGACGACAGGGGGCGGATGTGCAGTACTTC
CDR3aa: CASTRRQGADVQYF
d_gene: TRBD1
abundance: .
j_gene: TRBJ2-7
v_gene: TRBV5-1

CDR3nt: TGTGCCAGCAGTTTATCGAGACTAGCGGGAGTCATGCCCTACGAGCAGTACTTC
CDR3aa: CASSLSRLAGVMPYEQYF
d_gene: TRBD2
abundance: .
j_gene: TRBJ2-7
v_gene: TRBV27

CDR3nt: TGCGCCAGCAGCTTCACCGGGACAGGGGACTACGAGCAGTACTTC
CDR3aa: CASSFTGTGDYEQYF
d_gene: TRBD1
abundance: .
j_gene: TRBJ2-7
v_gene: TRBV5-1

CDR3nt: TGCGCCAGCAGCTTGGCCGGCGGGAGGGCCCTCGGGGATACGCAGTATTTT
CDR3aa: CASSLAGGRALGDTQYF
d_gene: TRBD2
abundance: .
j_gene: TRBJ2-3
v_gene: TRBV5-1

CDR3nt: TGTGCCAGTAGTCTCCGGTTGAATCAGCCCCAGCATTTT
CDR3aa: CASSLRLNQPQHF
d_gene: .
abundance: .
j_gene: TRBJ1-5
v_gene: TRBV19

CDR3nt: TGTGCCAGCACCAGTCGAGGACAGAACACGGAGACCCAGTACTTC
CDR3aa: CASTSRGQNTETQYF
d_gene: .
abundance: .
j_gene: TRBJ2-5
v_gene: TRBV5-4

CDR3nt: TGCAGTGCTAGTGGAGGAAACACCATATATTTT
CDR3aa: CSASGGNTIYF
d_gene: .
abundance: .
j_gene: TRBJ1-3
v_gene: TRBV20-1

CDR3nt: TGCGCCAGCAGCTTGAATGCTCCTAGCGGGAGGGCCTTCAACGAGCAGTACTTC
CDR3aa: CASSLNAPSGRAFNEQYF
d_gene: TRBD2
abundance: .
j_gene: TRBJ2-7
v_gene: TRBV5-1

CDR3nt: TGCGCCAGCAGCTCTGGACTAGATCGTTGGGATACGCAGTATTTT
CDR3aa: CASSSGLDRWDTQYF
d_gene: TRBD2
abundance: .
j_gene: TRBJ2-3
v_gene: TRBV5-1

CDR3nt: TGTGCCAGCAGCTCCGGGCAACCCCCAGATACGCAGTATTTT
CDR3aa: CASSSGQPPDTQYF
d_gene: .
abundance: .
j_gene: TRBJ2-3
v_gene: TRBV28

CDR3nt: TGTGCCAGTAGTACTAATCTACAGAGCAACGAGCAGTACTTC
CDR3aa: CASSTNLQSNEQYF
d_gene: .
abundance: .
j_gene: TRBJ2-7
v_gene: TRBV19

CDR3nt: TGTGCCAGCAGTGGGACAGGGGTTGGAAACACCATATATTTT
CDR3aa: CASSGTGVGNTIYF
d_gene: TRBD1
abundance: .
j_gene: TRBJ1-3
v_gene: TRBV2

CDR3nt: TGTGCCAGCAGTAACAGGGATCGGAGCAATCAGCCCCAGCATTTT
CDR3aa: CASSNRDRSNQPQHF
d_gene: .
abundance: .
j_gene: TRBJ1-5
v_gene: TRBV27